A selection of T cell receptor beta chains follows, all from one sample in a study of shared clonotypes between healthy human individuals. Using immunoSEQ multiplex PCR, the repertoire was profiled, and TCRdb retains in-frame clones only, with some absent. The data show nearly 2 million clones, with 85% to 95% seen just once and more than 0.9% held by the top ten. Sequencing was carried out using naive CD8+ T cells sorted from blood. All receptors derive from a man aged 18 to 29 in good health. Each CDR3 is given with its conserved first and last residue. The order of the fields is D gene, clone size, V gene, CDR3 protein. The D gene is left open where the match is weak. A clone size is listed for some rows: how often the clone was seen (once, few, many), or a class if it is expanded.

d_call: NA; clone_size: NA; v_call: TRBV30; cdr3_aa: CAWSVLRGSDEQYF
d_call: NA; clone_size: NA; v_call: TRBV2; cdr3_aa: CATKGKALANTGELFF
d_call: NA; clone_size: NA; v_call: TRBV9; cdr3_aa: CASSVAVETEAFF
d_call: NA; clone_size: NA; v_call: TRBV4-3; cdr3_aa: CASSRHESYEQYF
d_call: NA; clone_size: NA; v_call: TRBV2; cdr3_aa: CASSPDDGNIQYF
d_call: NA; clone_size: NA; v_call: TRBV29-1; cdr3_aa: CSVDSSTYGYGYTF
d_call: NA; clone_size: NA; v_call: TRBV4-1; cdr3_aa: CASSRMNSGANVLTF
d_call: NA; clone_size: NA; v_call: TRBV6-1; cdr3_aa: CASSVGVEQYF
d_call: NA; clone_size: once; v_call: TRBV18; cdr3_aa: CASSPWLGIGELFF
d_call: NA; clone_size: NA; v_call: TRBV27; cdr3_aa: CASSSTGPSNQPQHF
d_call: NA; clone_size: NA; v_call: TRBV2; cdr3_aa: CASSAEEEDEKLFF
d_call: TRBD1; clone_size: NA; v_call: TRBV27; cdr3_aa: CASSLKGQGLTYEQYF
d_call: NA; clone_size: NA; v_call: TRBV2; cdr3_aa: CASRDIGESHEQYF
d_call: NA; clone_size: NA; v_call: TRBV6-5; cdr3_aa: CASSYGHKRHTQYF
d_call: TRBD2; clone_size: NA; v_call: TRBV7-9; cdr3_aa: CASPRGEGTGTDTQYF
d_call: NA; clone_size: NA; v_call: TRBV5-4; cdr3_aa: CASSLDGGQKYF
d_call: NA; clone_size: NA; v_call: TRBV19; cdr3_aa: CASSPGTFFGYTF
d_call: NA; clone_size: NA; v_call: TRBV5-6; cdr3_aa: CASSRRTTAVFIAFF
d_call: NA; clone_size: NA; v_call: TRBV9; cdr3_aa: CASSERGQITDTQYF
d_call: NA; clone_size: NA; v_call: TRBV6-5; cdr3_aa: CASSYSVGAAGELFF
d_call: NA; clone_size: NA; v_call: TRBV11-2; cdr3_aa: CASSLLPDEQYF